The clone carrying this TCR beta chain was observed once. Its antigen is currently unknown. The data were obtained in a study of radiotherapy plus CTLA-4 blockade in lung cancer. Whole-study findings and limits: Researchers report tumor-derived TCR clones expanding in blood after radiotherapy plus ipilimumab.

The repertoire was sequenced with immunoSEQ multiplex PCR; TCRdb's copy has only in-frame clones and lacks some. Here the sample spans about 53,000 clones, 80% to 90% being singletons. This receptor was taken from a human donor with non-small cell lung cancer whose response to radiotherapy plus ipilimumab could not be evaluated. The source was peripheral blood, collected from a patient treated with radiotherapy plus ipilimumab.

In nucleotides, the CDR3 is TGTGCCAGCGCTCGGGTCCCCTACGAGCAGTACTTC. Encoded protein: CASARVPYEQYF. This chain links TRBV6-1 with TRBJ2-7, with D unresolved. The V gene lost 8 bases and the J gene lost 2 bases, with 10 bases spanning the gap. Germline lookup yields CDR1 MNHNS and CDR2 SASEGT. The CDR3 length is 12 residues.